The source of this TCR beta chain is a study of blood T cells in healthy people across ages. Study conclusions and caveats: Naive and antigen-experienced cells were not separated, limiting conclusive comparison.

Through a sample-barcoded 5' primer and a J-beta primer mix, a second PCR was run for roughly 6 to 11 cycles. TCRdb re-analysed the 5' RACE reads in MiXCR, keeping a single row per CDR3 protein. The sample holds hundreds of thousands of distinct CDR3 sequences, around 40% seen once. A word on this clonotype: Its antigen is unknown.

CDR1 is DFQATT and CDR2 is SNEGSKA in the germline V gene (reference sequence). J was trimmed by 2 bases and V by 1 base; bases with no gene match: 10. The CDR3 has 17 amino acids. The chain links TRBV20-1 to TRBJ2-3; the match to TRBD2 covers 9 bases. This TCR came from an older woman in good health. Sequenced sample: blood. Written as DNA, the CDR3 is TGCAGTGCTAGAGGCGCTGGGGGCGGGGGGGTCACAGATACGCAGTATTTT. Its protein is CSARGAGGGGVTDTQYF.